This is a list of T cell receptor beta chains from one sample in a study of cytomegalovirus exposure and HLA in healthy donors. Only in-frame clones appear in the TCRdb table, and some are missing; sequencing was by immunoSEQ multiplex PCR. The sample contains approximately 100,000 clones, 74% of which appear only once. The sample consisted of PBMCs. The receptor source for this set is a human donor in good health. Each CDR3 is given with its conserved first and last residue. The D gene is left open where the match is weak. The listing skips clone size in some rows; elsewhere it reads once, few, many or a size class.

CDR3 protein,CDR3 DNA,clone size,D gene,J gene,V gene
CASSYRGGRNGYTF,TGTGCCAGCAGTTACCGGGGGGGGAGGAATGGCTACACCTTC,-,-,TRBJ1-2,TRBV6-5
CASSRQGPYEQYF,TGTGCCAGCAGTCGACAGGGGCCCTACGAGCAGTACTTC,-,TRBD1,TRBJ2-7,TRBV28
CASSSYREGEQFF,TGTGCCAGCAGCTCCTACAGGGAGGGTGAGCAGTTCTTC,-,-,TRBJ2-1,TRBV7-3
CASSLLREQFF,TGTGCCAGCAGCCTCCTACGGGAGCAGTTCTTC,-,-,TRBJ2-1,TRBV7-2
CAWSALPYEQYF,TGTGCCTGGAGCGCCCTACCCTACGAGCAGTACTTC,-,-,TRBJ2-7,TRBV30
CAWRRGRQETQYF,TGTGCCTGGAGGCGGGGACGCCAAGAGACCCAGTACTTC,-,-,TRBJ2-5,TRBV30
CAWSLNYEQYF,TGTGCCTGGAGCTTAAATTACGAGCAGTACTTC,-,-,TRBJ2-7,TRBV30
CASSPRASQGEKLFF,TGTGCCAGCTCCCCGCGAGCCTCACAGGGTGAAAAACTGTTTTTT,-,-,TRBJ1-4,TRBV18
CASSSRQVRADTQYF,TGTGCCAGCAGCTCCCGACAGGTCCGGGCAGATACGCAGTATTTT,-,-,TRBJ2-3,TRBV9
CASSYDRGLGGYTF,TGTGCCAGCAGTTACGACAGGGGGCTTGGTGGCTACACCTTC,-,TRBD1,TRBJ1-2,TRBV6-6
CAAKATGENSPLHF,TGTGCCGCCAAGGCGACAGGTGAAAATTCACCCCTCCACTTT,few,-,TRBJ1-6,TRBV6-5
CASTFQGSVSYEQYF,TGTGCCAGCACCTTTCAGGGGTCCGTCTCCTACGAGCAGTACTTC,-,-,TRBJ2-7,TRBV5-6
CASSSPRGSGITDTQYF,TGTGCCAGCAGTTCGCCGCGGGGTAGCGGGATCACAGATACGCAGTATTTT,-,TRBD2,TRBJ2-3,TRBV28
CASSWQAYEQYF,TGTGCCAGCAGTTGGCAGGCCTACGAGCAGTACTTC,-,-,TRBJ2-7,TRBV28
CASSHTSDPRVFPYEQYF,TGTGCCAGCAGCCATACTAGCGATCCGCGCGTTTTCCCCTACGAGCAGTACTTC,once,TRBD2,TRBJ2-7,TRBV14
CASSPELRGLSSPLHF,TGTGCCAGCTCACCAGAGTTGCGGGGGCTCAGTTCACCCCTCCACTTT,-,-,TRBJ1-6,TRBV18
CASSLRLAGSTDTQYF,TGCGCCAGCAGCTTAAGACTAGCGGGTAGCACAGATACGCAGTATTTT,-,TRBD2,TRBJ2-3,TRBV5-1
CASSLTGGSVFDEQYF,TGTGCCAGCAGCTTGACAGGGGGTTCTGTATTTGACGAGCAGTACTTC,-,TRBD1,TRBJ2-7,TRBV5-6
CASSQDRQENEKLFF,TGTGCCAGCAGCCAAGATCGACAGGAGAATGAAAAACTGTTTTTT,-,-,TRBJ1-4,TRBV4-2
CASSYSGSGQKLFF,TGTGCCAGCAGTTACTCAGGGAGCGGCCAAAAACTGTTTTTT,-,-,TRBJ1-4,TRBV6-6
CASSLAGGVEKLFF,TGCGCCAGCAGCTTGGCCGGAGGGGTAGAAAAACTGTTTTTT,-,-,TRBJ1-4,TRBV5-1
CASSVDPPGLVGETQYF,TGTGCCAGCAGCGTAGACCCACCGGGACTAGTAGGGGAGACCCAGTACTTC,-,TRBD2,TRBJ2-5,TRBV9
CASTLGEGHTGELFF,TGTGCCAGCACTTTGGGGGAGGGCCACACCGGGGAGCTGTTTTTT,once,TRBD2,TRBJ2-2,TRBV9
CASSLTRSGTQYF,TGTGCCAGCAGCCTTACACGGTCGGGGACCCAGTACTTC,-,-,TRBJ2-5,TRBV6-5
CASVAHFTYEQYF,TGTGCCAGCGTTGCGCATTTCACCTACGAGCAGTACTTC,-,-,TRBJ2-7,TRBV5-5
CASSLGLAVLETQYF,TGCGCCAGCAGCTTGGGACTAGCGGTATTAGAGACCCAGTACTTC,-,TRBD2,TRBJ2-5,TRBV5-1
CASSLQPGGGIQYF,TGTGCCAGCAGCCTTCAACCGGGAGGGGGCATTCAGTACTTC,-,TRBD2,TRBJ2-4,TRBV7-2
CASSLGRNTEAFF,TGCGCCAGCAGCCTGGGGAGGAACACTGAAGCTTTCTTT,once,-,TRBJ1-1,TRBV4-3
CASSLGSLSGPTYNEQFF,TGTGCCAGCAGCCTTGGGTCCCTTAGCGGGCCGACCTACAATGAGCAGTTCTTC,few,TRBD2,TRBJ2-1,TRBV5-4
CASFKEGTEAFF,TGTGCCAGCTTCAAGGAGGGCACTGAAGCTTTCTTT,-,-,TRBJ1-1,TRBV2
CASSLGEGRSNQPQHF,TGTGCCAGCAGCTTAGGGGAGGGGAGAAGCAATCAGCCCCAGCATTTT,-,-,TRBJ1-5,TRBV7-2
CASSDTPTGRTEAFF,TGTGCCAGCAGCGACACCCCAACTGGGAGGACTGAAGCTTTCTTT,few,-,TRBJ1-1,TRBV7-8
CASTPGLAGGRTGELFF,TGCGCCAGCACCCCAGGGCTGGCGGGAGGGCGGACCGGGGAGCTGTTTTTT,-,TRBD2,TRBJ2-2,TRBV5-1
CASSNGHSNQPQHF,TGTGCCAGCAGCAATGGACATAGCAATCAGCCCCAGCATTTT,-,-,TRBJ1-5,TRBV7-2
CASSSGTSGYNEQFF,TGTGCCAGCAGTTCCGGGACTAGCGGATACAATGAGCAGTTCTTC,once,TRBD2,TRBJ2-1,TRBV27
CASSLFQNTEAFF,TGTGCTAGCAGCTTATTCCAGAACACTGAAGCTTTCTTT,-,-,TRBJ1-1,TRBV7-7
CASSQTGGVQPQHF,TGTGCCAGCAGCCAGACAGGGGGCGTCCAGCCCCAGCATTTT,-,TRBD1,TRBJ1-5,TRBV7-2
CASSKGLAADTQYF,TGTGCCAGTAGTAAGGGACTAGCGGCGGATACGCAGTATTTT,once,TRBD2,TRBJ2-3,TRBV19
CASSTTLGYGYTF,TGTGCCAGCAGTACGACACTCGGCTATGGCTACACCTTC,-,-,TRBJ1-2,TRBV6-1
CATSTGGSGVRETQYF,TGTGCCACCAGCACGGGGGGGTCTGGGGTGCGGGAGACCCAGTACTTC,-,TRBD2,TRBJ2-5,TRBV15
CASSDQTGSTDTQYF,TGTGCCAGCAGCGACCAGACAGGGAGCACAGATACGCAGTATTTT,-,TRBD1,TRBJ2-3,TRBV7-3
CASSWGGNEQYF,TGTGCCAGCAGTTGGGGGGGGAACGAGCAGTACTTC,-,TRBD2,TRBJ2-7,TRBV6-1
CASSLIGGSGELFF,TGTGCCAGCAGCTTAATTGGCGGGAGCGGGGAGCTGTTTTTT,-,TRBD2,TRBJ2-2,TRBV7-8
CAIREAGAGETQYF,TGTGCCATCAGAGAGGCGGGGGCGGGGGAGACCCAGTACTTC,-,-,TRBJ2-5,TRBV10-3
CAWTKAQIAVTTGELFF,TGTGCCTGGACCAAAGCCCAGATCGCGGTTACCACCGGGGAGCTGTTTTTT,-,-,TRBJ2-2,TRBV30
CASSPSTAYDGQYF,TGTGCCAGCTCACCATCGACAGCTTACGACGGGCAGTACTTC,-,-,TRBJ2-7,TRBV18
CASSYRESYEQYF,TGCGCCAGCAGCTATCGGGAGTCCTACGAGCAGTACTTC,-,-,TRBJ2-7,TRBV5-1
CASSLGLSYEQYF,TGTGCCAGCAGTTTAGGCCTTTCCTACGAGCAGTACTTC,once,-,TRBJ2-7,TRBV28
CASSYPPNSQYF,TGTGCCAGCAGTTACCCTCCCAACTCGCAGTATTTT,-,-,TRBJ2-3,TRBV6-5
CASRSGGVGTEAFF,TGCGCCAGCCGGAGCGGGGGTGTCGGCACTGAAGCTTTCTTT,-,-,TRBJ1-1,TRBV5-1
CAISEAGGASEQFF,TGTGCCATCAGTGAAGCCGGGGGGGCCAGTGAGCAGTTCTTC,-,TRBD2,TRBJ2-1,TRBV10-3
CASSPPMTAYGYTF,TGTGCCAGCTCACCACCGATGACAGCCTATGGCTACACCTTC,-,-,TRBJ1-2,TRBV18
CAWRDRSYNSPLHF,TGTGCCTGGAGGGACAGGTCCTATAATTCACCCCTCCACTTT,-,TRBD1,TRBJ1-6,TRBV30
CASSLGTGVYEQYF,TGTGCTAGCAGCTTAGGGACAGGGGTCTACGAGCAGTACTTC,-,TRBD1,TRBJ2-7,TRBV7-7
CAWAQGVAEAFF,TGTGCCTGGGCACAGGGGGTCGCTGAAGCTTTCTTT,-,TRBD1,TRBJ1-1,TRBV30
CASSDGTGEQYF,TGTGCCAGCAGTGACGGGACTGGCGAGCAGTACTTC,-,-,TRBJ2-7,TRBV25-1
CASNPSGQETQYF,TGTGCCAGTAACCCTAGCGGGCAAGAGACCCAGTACTTC,-,TRBD2,TRBJ2-5,TRBV19